The 10 T cell receptor beta chains presented below share a single source sample, sequenced in a study of CD8 T cells in Susac syndrome. The authors reverse transcribed roughly 0.5 to 1 ug RNA with random hexamers. One entry per CDR3 protein results from TCRdb running MiXCR on the immunoSEQ multiplex PCR reads. The repertoire holds tens of thousands of distinct CDR3 sequences, with less than 95% as singletons. Material for sequencing was CD8+ T cells from PBMCs. The receptors come from a human donor with Susac syndrome.

The table lists this clonotype with a few counts. V usage is TRBV6-2 or TRBV6-3 and J usage is TRBJ1-1; D unclear. V dropped 4 bases and J dropped 5 bases, with 8 bases sitting between them. Germline V gene lookup returns CDR1 MNHEY and CDR2 SVGEGT. CDR3 length: 12 amino acids. In nucleotides, the CDR3 is TGTGCCAGCAGTTTCGGGAGAACTGAAGCTTTCTTT. It translates to CASSFGRTEAFF.

The chain is built from TRBV25-1 and TRBJ2-2; no clear D. The V gene lost 0 bases and the J gene lost 3 bases, with 14 bases spanning the gap. Germline CDR1 MGHDK, CDR2 SYGVNS. This CDR3 has 17 amino acids. The CDR3 reads CASSEYLVGLDTGELFF. In DNA form, the CDR3 reads TGTGCCAGCAGTGAATACCTCGTGGGATTAGACACCGGGGAGCTGTTTTTT.

The chain employs TRBV6-2 or TRBV6-3 and TRBJ2-7, with 11 bases fitting TRBD1. Germline assignment: CDR1 MNHEY and CDR2 SVGEGT. Trimming at V came to 7 bases and at J to 4 bases, leaving 6 bases not matched to a gene. The CDR3 has 14 amino acids. The CDR3 spells CASTSGTGGYEQYF. The CDR3 DNA sequence: TGTGCCAGCACCTCCGGGACAGGGGGTTACGAGCAGTACTTC.

The genes are TRBV27 and TRBJ1-1; 9 bases agree with TRBD1. The CDR3 spans 16 residues. CDR1 and CDR2 from the germline V gene are MNHEY and SMNVEV (reference sequence). V lost 4 bases to trimming and J lost 5 bases; unmatched junction nucleotides: 11. CDR3 nucleotides: TGTGCCAGCAGTTCAGGACAGGGGAGAACTGGGACTGAAGCTTTCTTT. Translation: CASSSGQGRTGTEAFF.

The chain carries TRBV5-1 and TRBJ1-1, with 7 positions matching TRBD1. The CDR3 runs to 16 residues. Trimming took 0 bases from V and 1 from J; bases not matched to a gene: 6. Germline values: CDR1 SGHRS, CDR2 YFSETQ. The CDR3 DNA is TGCGCCAGCAGCTTGGAGATGGCAGGGGGGAACACTGAAGCTTTCTTT. This encodes CASSLEMAGGNTEAFF. The complete variable domain, with remaining parts taken from reference TRBV5-1 and TRBJ1-1, reads KAGVTQTPRYLIKTRGQQVTLSCSPISGHRSVSWYQQTPGQGLQFLFEYFSETQRNKGNFPGRFSGRQFSNSRSEMNVSTLELGDSALYLCASSLEMAGGNTEAFFGQGTRLTVV.

The chain employs TRBV28 and TRBJ2-7, with unresolved D. V lost 3 bases and J 6 bases, leaving 3 bases between the germline ends. Germline CDR1 is MDHEN and CDR2 is SYDVKM. The CDR3 consists of 10 residues. The CDR3 nucleotides read TGTGCCAGCAGTTTTCGCGAGCAGTACTTC. It specifies CASSFREQYF.

J is TRBJ2-5 and V is TRBV9, with D perhaps matching TRBD1 (5 bases). Trimming took 4 bases from V and 3 from J, leaving 19 bases between them. Germline CDR1 and CDR2: SGDLS and YYNGEE. There are 16 residues in the CDR3. The CDR3 DNA is TGTGCCAGCAGCCCCAGGGTCAGCCCCTCGGAAGAGACCCAGTACTTC. It specifies CASSPRVSPSEETQYF. The whole variable domain, filled in from reference TRBV9 and TRBJ2-5, reads DSGVTQTPKHLITATGQRVTLRCSPRSGDLSVYWYQQSLDQGLQFLIQYYNGEERAKGNILERFSAQQFPDLHSELNLSSLELGDSALYFCASSPRVSPSEETQYFGPGTRLLVL.

The chain joins TRBV27 to TRBJ2-7; D is possibly TRBD2 (6 bases). Trimming cost V 2 bases and J 1 base, with 12 bases left between them. Germline-derived CDR1 and CDR2 are MNHEY and SMNVEV (reference sequence). The length of the CDR3 is 15 residues. CDR3 sequence (DNA): TGTGCCAGCAGTTTAGGCGGGAACCCATCCTACGAGCAGTACTTC. Protein: CASSLGGNPSYEQYF.

The CDR3 protein is CASAWGGGAGDTQYF. CDR3 bases: TGTGCCAGCGCGTGGGGCGGGGGGGCCGGTGATACGCAGTATTTT. This chain joins TRBV27 and TRBJ2-3, with 9 bases lining up with TRBD2. The CDR3 spans 15 residues. The trim removed 8 bases at V and 6 bases at J, leaving 12 bases unmatched. Germline values: CDR1 MNHEY, CDR2 SMNVEV (reference sequence).

V gene TRBV27 combines with J gene TRBJ2-7; possible D gene TRBD1, 6 bases. The CDR3 is made up of 13 amino acids. CDR1 is MNHEY and CDR2 is SMNVEV in the germline V gene (reference sequence). Deletions cut 2 bases from V and 9 bases from J, with 14 bases between. CDR3 protein: CASSLIADRVQYF. The CDR3 region has the DNA TGTGCCAGCAGTTTAATTGCGGACAGAGTGCAGTACTTC.